These T cell receptor beta chains were read from a single sample in a study of Ad26.COV2.S vaccination and SARS-CoV-2 variants. Assay: immunoSEQ multiplex PCR; the TCRdb copy retains only in-frame clones and omits some. The data contain roughly 300,000 clones, around nine tenths of them singletons. The specimen was peripheral blood, collected in a trial of Ad26.COV2.S vaccine versus placebo. All receptors come from a person aged 18-65 years who received the Ad26.COV2.S COVID-19 vaccine or a placebo. The CDR3 runs from the conserved cysteine through the conserved F or W. The D gene is left open where the match is weak. Rows may omit the clone size; those that give it use once, few, many or a size class.

D gene	J gene	V gene	clone size	CDR3 DNA	CDR3 protein
TRBD2	TRBJ2-1	TRBV5-5	NA	TGTGCCAGCAGCTCGGGACTAGCGGGCTCCTACAATGAGCAGTTCTTC	CASSSGLAGSYNEQFF
NA	TRBJ1-3	TRBV7-9	NA	TGTGCCAGCAGCTTAGGGATCGACTCTGGAAACACCATATATTTT	CASSLGIDSGNTIYF
NA	TRBJ1-4	TRBV3-1/TRBV3-2	NA	TGTGCCAGCAGCCGCCTGACAGCAACTAATGAAAAACTGTTTTTT	CASSRLTATNEKLFF
TRBD1	TRBJ2-5	TRBV4-3	NA	TGCGCCAGCAGCCAAGAGTACAGGGGGTACCAAGAGACCCAGTACTTC	CASSQEYRGYQETQYF
TRBD1	TRBJ1-3	TRBV15	NA	TGTGCCACCAGCACAGCCGGGACAGGAGACTCTGGAAACACCATATATTTT	CATSTAGTGDSGNTIYF
NA	TRBJ1-1	TRBV20-1	once	TGCAGTGCTAGTCCAGGGTCCACTGAAGCTTTCTTT	CSASPGSTEAFF
NA	TRBJ1-2	TRBV20-1	NA	TGCAGTGCTAGTGGTCGGGGTGGCTATGGCTACACCTTC	CSASGRGGYGYTF
NA	TRBJ1-5	TRBV6-2/TRBV6-3	NA	TGTGCCAGCAGCATCGGAGGGGACGGAAGCAATCAGCCCCAGCATTTT	CASSIGGDGSNQPQHF
TRBD1	TRBJ2-7	TRBV27	NA	TGTGCCAGCAGTTCACAATCCGGGACAGTCTACGAGCAGTACTTC	CASSSQSGTVYEQYF
NA	TRBJ2-7	TRBV7-8	once	TGTGCCAGCAGCTTATACAGGGCCAACGAGCAGTACTTC	CASSLYRANEQYF
NA	TRBJ1-1	TRBV30	NA	TGTGCCTGGAGTGTCGGAGGTAACACTGAAGCTTTCTTT	CAWSVGGNTEAFF
NA	TRBJ2-3	TRBV5-1	few	TGCGCCAGCAGCTTGGGGGGAGATACGCAGTATTTT	CASSLGGDTQYF
NA	TRBJ1-3	TRBV14	NA	TGTGCCAGCAGCCGAGACAGGATGTACGGAAACACCATATATTTT	CASSRDRMYGNTIYF
NA	TRBJ2-1	TRBV9	NA	TGTGCCAGCAGCGTAGATTTCGGTGTCAGGGGTTCGGATGAGCAGTTCTTC	CASSVDFGVRGSDEQFF
TRBD1	TRBJ2-2	TRBV30	once	TGTGCCTTCCAAACCGGGACAGGGGTTTCCGGGGAGCTGTTTTTT	CAFQTGTGVSGELFF
TRBD1	TRBJ1-1	TRBV6-5	NA	TGTGCCAGCGCCCTACAGGGGTGGACCACTGAAGCTTTCTTT	CASALQGWTTEAFF
NA	TRBJ1-2	TRBV7-8	once	TGTGCCAGCAGCACAGGGTACTATGGCTACACCTTC	CASSTGYYGYTF
TRBD1	TRBJ1-5	TRBV6-5	NA	TGTGCCAGCAGAAGGACAGGGGGCAATCAGCCCCAGCATTTT	CASRRTGGNQPQHF
NA	TRBJ1-4	TRBV10-3	NA	TGTGCCATCAGTGACAGTCCCTCTAATGAAAAACTGTTTTTT	CAISDSPSNEKLFF
NA	TRBJ2-1	TRBV12-5	NA	TGTGCTAGTGGTTTTTCAAAGGCCAATGAGCAGTTCTTC	CASGFSKANEQFF
TRBD1	TRBJ1-2	TRBV6-1	NA	TGTGCTAGCAGTGAACAGGGGGGTCTGTGGGGCTACACCTTC	CASSEQGGLWGYTF
NA	TRBJ1-5	TRBV2	NA	TGTGCCAGCAGTGAAATAGTCAGGAAGAATCAGCCCCAGCATTTT	CASSEIVRKNQPQHF
NA	TRBJ1-2	TRBV18	NA	TGTGCCAGCTCACCCGGGACATCGGGAAACTATGGCTACACCTTC	CASSPGTSGNYGYTF
NA	TRBJ2-5	TRBV5-8	NA	TGTGCCAGCAGCTTGGAAGGGGGGGCTGAGCAAGAGACCCAGTACTTC	CASSLEGGAEQETQYF
NA	TRBJ2-2	TRBV6-1	once	TGTGCCAGCAGTGAGTGGAGGGGCCGCGAAAAGCTGTTTTTT	CASSEWRGREKLFF
TRBD2	TRBJ2-3	TRBV29-1	NA	TGCAGCGTCCCGGGGACTAGCGGACCAGATACGCAGTATTTT	CSVPGTSGPDTQYF
NA	TRBJ1-5	TRBV19	NA	TGTGCCAGTAGTATGGCGTGGGGACCCAATCAGCCCCAGCATTTT	CASSMAWGPNQPQHF
NA	TRBJ1-5	TRBV7-2	NA	TGTGCCAGCAGCCCCGGAGGGTTTAATCAGCCCCAGCATTTT	CASSPGGFNQPQHF
NA	TRBJ1-2	TRBV28	NA	TGTGCCAGCAGTTTGTACGGCCGGGACTATGGCTACACCTTC	CASSLYGRDYGYTF
TRBD1	TRBJ2-1	TRBV28	NA	TGTGCCAGCAGTTCACCCTCAGATCGGGACAGGGGGCAATTTGGGCAGTTCTTC	CASSSPSDRDRGQFGQFF
TRBD2	TRBJ2-5	TRBV29-1	once	TGCAGCGTTGGGACCCTGACTAGCGGGGAGACCCAGTACTTC	CSVGTLTSGETQYF
NA	TRBJ2-1	TRBV2	NA	TGTGCCAGCAGTGAAGATTGGGGATGGGCTCCCAATGAGCAGTTCTTC	CASSEDWGWAPNEQFF
TRBD2	TRBJ2-5	TRBV5-4	NA	TGTGCCAGCAGTATTGCGGGGGACCAAGAGACCCAGTACTTC	CASSIAGDQETQYF
NA	TRBJ2-6	TRBV18	NA	TGTGCCAGCTCCCAAACAGGACCGGGAGGGGCCAACGTCCTGACTTTC	CASSQTGPGGANVLTF
NA	TRBJ2-7	TRBV18	NA	TGTGCCAGCTCACCCCAGGGTTCCTACGAGCAGTACTTC	CASSPQGSYEQYF
TRBD2	TRBJ2-3	TRBV5-1	NA	TGCGCCAGCAGCTTCGGACTAGCTCGGTCGGATACGCAGTATTTT	CASSFGLARSDTQYF
TRBD1	TRBJ2-2	TRBV5-5	NA	TGTGCCAGCAGCGCCGGGACAGGGAGGAGTAGCGGGGAGCTGTTTTTT	CASSAGTGRSSGELFF
TRBD1	TRBJ1-1	TRBV6-5	NA	TGTGCCAGCAGAAGGGACAGGGGGAACACTGAAGCTTTCTTT	CASRRDRGNTEAFF
NA	TRBJ1-2	TRBV4-1	few	TGCGCCAGCAGCCAAGACGGGGATACCTATGGCTACACCTTC	CASSQDGDTYGYTF
NA	TRBJ2-2	TRBV7-3	NA	TGTGCCAGCAGCTTAAATCTAGGCCAGGGATACACCGGGGAGCTGTTTTTT	CASSLNLGQGYTGELFF
NA	TRBJ1-6	TRBV28	NA	TGTGCCAGCAGTTTATGGGACGTTAGGACCGACAATTCACCCCTCCACTTT	CASSLWDVRTDNSPLHF
NA	TRBJ1-1	TRBV10-1	NA	TGCGCCAGCAGTGGGAGCTCTGAAGCTTTCTTT	CASSGSSEAFF
TRBD1	TRBJ1-5	TRBV19	NA	TGTGCCAGTAGGGACAGGGCAAATAGCAATCAGCCCCAGCATTTT	CASRDRANSNQPQHF
NA	TRBJ1-6	TRBV19	NA	TGTGCCAGTGCTAACCAACTTAATTCACCCCTCCACTTT	CASANQLNSPLHF
NA	TRBJ2-7	TRBV27	NA	TGTGCCAGCAGCCGGGACCGGACCTACGAGCAGTACTTC	CASSRDRTYEQYF
TRBD1	TRBJ2-5	TRBV28	few	TGTGCCAGCAGCAAAGTACAGGGGAATCGCGGGACCCAGTACTTC	CASSKVQGNRGTQYF
NA	TRBJ2-5	TRBV5-6	NA	TGTGCCAGCAGCCTTCAGGGTGAGACCCAGTACTTC	CASSLQGETQYF
NA	TRBJ1-4	TRBV2	NA	TGTGCCAGCAGGCCGGGGGCAGCTAATGAAAAACTGTTTTTT	CASRPGAANEKLFF
NA	TRBJ2-3	TRBV20-1	NA	TGCAGTGCTAGTTTAGACAGCTTAACAGATACGCAGTATTTT	CSASLDSLTDTQYF
NA	TRBJ2-3	TRBV29-1	NA	TGCAGCGTTGATTACGGGGGAGATACGCAGTATTTT	CSVDYGGDTQYF
NA	TRBJ2-2	TRBV28	few	TGTGCCAGTCTCACTCAGGGAAACACCGGGGAGCTGTTTTTT	CASLTQGNTGELFF
NA	TRBJ1-5	TRBV19	NA	TGTGCCAGTAGGTCATATGGGGGGGGCAATCAGCCCCAGCATTTT	CASRSYGGGNQPQHF
TRBD1	TRBJ2-5	TRBV5-6	once	TGTGCCAGCAGCTTGGAGACAGGGAGGACCCAGTACTTC	CASSLETGRTQYF
TRBD2	TRBJ2-7	TRBV25-1	NA	TGTGCCAGCAGTGAATTTGGTGGTCTAGCGGGAACCGAGGAGCAGTACTTC	CASSEFGGLAGTEEQYF
NA	TRBJ1-1	TRBV11-1	NA	TGTGCCAGCAGCTTAGATAGAGGGAACACTGAAGCTTTCTTT	CASSLDRGNTEAFF